This note documents a single T cell receptor (beta chain) sequence. Per germline, CDR1 SGHRS and CDR2 YFSETQ. The V segment lost 4 bases and the J segment 7 bases; nucleotides outside the gene matches: 7. The CDR3 is made up of 15 amino acids. The Seattle site enrolled patients during active infection and followed them longitudinally. The data derive from a study of blood T cell repertoires in COVID-19. Study-level background: Nucleic acid was either cDNA or gDNA, and it came from T cells, B-cell-depleted T cells, or PBMCs.

TCRdb keeps only in-frame clones here, not all; method: immunoSEQ multiplex PCR. The profile shows about 76,000 clones, 70% to 90% of them singletons. This chain connects TRBV5-1 to TRBJ2-1; 11 nucleotides agree with TRBD2. The material sequenced was peripheral blood. The clonotype comes from a man aged 45-65 years with COVID-19, enrolled during active disease. CDR3 nucleotide sequence: TGCGCCAGCAGCCAAGGGACTAGCGGTTTAAATGAGCAGTTCTTC. Its protein product is CASSQGTSGLNEQFF.